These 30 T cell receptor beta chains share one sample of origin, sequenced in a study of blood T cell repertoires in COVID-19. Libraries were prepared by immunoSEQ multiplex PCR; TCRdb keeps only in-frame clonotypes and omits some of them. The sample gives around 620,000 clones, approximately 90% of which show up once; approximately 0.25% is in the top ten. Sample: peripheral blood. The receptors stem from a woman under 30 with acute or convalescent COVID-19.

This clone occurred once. CDR3 sequence reads: CASSVGGGGNTGELFF. Written as DNA, the CDR3 is TGTGCCAGCAGCGTAGGAGGAGGGGGCAACACCGGGGAGCTGTTTTTT. The rearrangement joins TRBV9 to TRBJ2-2, with D perhaps matching TRBD1 (7 bases). The CDR3 is 16 residues long. V was pared by 0 bases and J by 2 bases, with 11 bases between. Per germline, CDR1 SGDLS and CDR2 YYNGEE.

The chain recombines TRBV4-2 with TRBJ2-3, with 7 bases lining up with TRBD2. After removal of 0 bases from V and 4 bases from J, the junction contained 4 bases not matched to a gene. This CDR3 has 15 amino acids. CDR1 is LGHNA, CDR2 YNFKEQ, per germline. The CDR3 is CASSQDKRGSDTQYF. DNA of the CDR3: TGTGCCAGCAGCCAAGATAAGCGGGGCTCAGATACGCAGTATTTT.

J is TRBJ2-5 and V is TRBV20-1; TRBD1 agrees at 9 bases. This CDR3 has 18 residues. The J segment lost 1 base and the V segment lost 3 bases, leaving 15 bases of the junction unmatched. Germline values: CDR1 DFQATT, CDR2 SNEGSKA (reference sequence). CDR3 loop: CSASMGQGSRGPQETQYF. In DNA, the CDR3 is TGCAGTGCTAGTATGGGACAGGGCTCCCGGGGGCCCCAAGAGACCCAGTACTTC.

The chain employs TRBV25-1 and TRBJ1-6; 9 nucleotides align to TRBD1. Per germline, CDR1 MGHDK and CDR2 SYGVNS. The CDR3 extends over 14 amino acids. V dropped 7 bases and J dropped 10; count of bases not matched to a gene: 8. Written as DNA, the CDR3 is TGTGCCAGCACCACAGGGGGCTCGGGATCACCCCTCCACTTT. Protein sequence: CASTTGGSGSPLHF.

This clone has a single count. The CDR3 nucleotides read TGCGCCAGCAGCTTGGCCAAAGCGGGGGAGTACAATGAGCAGTTCTTC. Its translation is CASSLAKAGEYNEQFF. V usage is TRBV5-1 and J usage is TRBJ2-1; 8 nucleotides agree with TRBD2. Germline-derived CDR1 and CDR2 are SGHRS and YFSETQ. Losses at the gene ends were 0 bases for V and 4 bases for J; bases not matched to a gene: 6. The CDR3 length is 16 residues. The full variable domain, completed using reference TRBV5-1 and TRBJ2-1, is KAGVTQTPRYLIKTRGQQVTLSCSPISGHRSVSWYQQTPGQGLQFLFEYFSETQRNKGNFPGRFSGRQFSNSRSEMNVSTLELGDSALYLCASSLAKAGEYNEQFFGPGTRLTVL.

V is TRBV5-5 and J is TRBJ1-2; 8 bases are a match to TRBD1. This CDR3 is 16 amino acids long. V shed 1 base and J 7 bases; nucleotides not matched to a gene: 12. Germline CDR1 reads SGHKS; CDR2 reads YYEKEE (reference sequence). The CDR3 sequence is CASSLFLGQGMGGYTF. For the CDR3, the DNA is TGTGCCAGCAGCTTGTTCCTAGGACAGGGAATGGGTGGCTACACCTTC.

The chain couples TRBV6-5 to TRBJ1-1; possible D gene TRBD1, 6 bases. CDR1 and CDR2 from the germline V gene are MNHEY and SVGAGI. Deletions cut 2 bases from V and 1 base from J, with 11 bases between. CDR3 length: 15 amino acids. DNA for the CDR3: TGTGCCAGCAGTTACGTCGAGACAGGGAACACTGAAGCTTTCTTT. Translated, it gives CASSYVETGNTEAFF.

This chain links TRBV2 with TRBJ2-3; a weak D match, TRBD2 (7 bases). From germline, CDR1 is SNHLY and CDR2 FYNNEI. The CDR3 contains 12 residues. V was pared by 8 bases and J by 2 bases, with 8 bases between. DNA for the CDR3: TGTGCCAGCGGGGGGGCCACAGATACGCAGTATTTT. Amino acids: CASGGATDTQYF.

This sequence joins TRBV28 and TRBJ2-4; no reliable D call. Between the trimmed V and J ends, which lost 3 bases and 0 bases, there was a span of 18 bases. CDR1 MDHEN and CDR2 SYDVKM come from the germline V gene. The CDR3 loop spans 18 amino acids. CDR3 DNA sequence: TGTGCCAGCAGTTTTTTGATCGATCGCGCATTAGCCAAAAACATTCAGTACTTC. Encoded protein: CASSFLIDRALAKNIQYF.

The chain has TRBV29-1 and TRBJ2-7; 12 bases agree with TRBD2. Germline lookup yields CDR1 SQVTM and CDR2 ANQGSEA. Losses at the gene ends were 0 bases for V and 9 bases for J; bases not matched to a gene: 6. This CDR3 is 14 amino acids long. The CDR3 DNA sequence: TGCAGCGTTGAAGATCGGATGACTAGCGGGGGGCAGTACTTC. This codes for CSVEDRMTSGGQYF.

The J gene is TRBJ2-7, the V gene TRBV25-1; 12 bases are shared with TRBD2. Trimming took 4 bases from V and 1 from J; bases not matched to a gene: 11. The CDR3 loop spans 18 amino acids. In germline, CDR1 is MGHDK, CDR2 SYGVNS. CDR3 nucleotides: TGTGCCAGCAGTGCCCTATCCACAACTAGCGGGGGGTCCTACGAGCAGTACTTC. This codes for CASSALSTTSGGSYEQYF.

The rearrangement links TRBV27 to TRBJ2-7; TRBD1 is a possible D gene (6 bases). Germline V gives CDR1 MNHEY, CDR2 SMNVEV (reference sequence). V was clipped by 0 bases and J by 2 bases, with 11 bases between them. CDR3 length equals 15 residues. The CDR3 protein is CASSLSQGMPYEQYF. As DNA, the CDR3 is TGTGCCAGCAGTTTATCACAGGGTATGCCCTACGAGCAGTACTTC.

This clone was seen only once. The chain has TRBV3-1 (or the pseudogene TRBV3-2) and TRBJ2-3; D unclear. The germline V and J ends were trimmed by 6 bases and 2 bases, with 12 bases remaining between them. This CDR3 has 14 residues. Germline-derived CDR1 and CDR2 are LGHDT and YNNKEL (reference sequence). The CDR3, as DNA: TGTGCCAGCAGGTCTGCGGAATACACAGATACGCAGTATTTT. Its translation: CASRSAEYTDTQYF.

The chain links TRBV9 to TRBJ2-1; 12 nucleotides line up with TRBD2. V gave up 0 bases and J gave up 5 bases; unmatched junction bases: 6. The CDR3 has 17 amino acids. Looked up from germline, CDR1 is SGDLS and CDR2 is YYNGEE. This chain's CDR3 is CASSVGASGGAHNEQFF. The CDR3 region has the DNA TGTGCCAGCAGCGTAGGTGCTAGCGGGGGGGCCCACAATGAGCAGTTCTTC.

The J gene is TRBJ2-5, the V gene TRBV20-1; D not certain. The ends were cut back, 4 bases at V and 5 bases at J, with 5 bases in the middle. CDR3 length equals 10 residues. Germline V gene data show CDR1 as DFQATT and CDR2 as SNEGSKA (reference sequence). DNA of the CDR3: TGCAGTGCTATATCGGAGACCCAGTACTTC. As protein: CSAISETQYF.

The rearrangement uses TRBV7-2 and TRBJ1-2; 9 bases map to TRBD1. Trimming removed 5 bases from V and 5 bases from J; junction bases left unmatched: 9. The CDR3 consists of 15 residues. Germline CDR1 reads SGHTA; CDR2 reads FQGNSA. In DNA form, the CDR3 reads TGTGCCAGCAGCACCCAGGGACAGGGTTTTTATGGCTACACCTTC. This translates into CASSTQGQGFYGYTF.

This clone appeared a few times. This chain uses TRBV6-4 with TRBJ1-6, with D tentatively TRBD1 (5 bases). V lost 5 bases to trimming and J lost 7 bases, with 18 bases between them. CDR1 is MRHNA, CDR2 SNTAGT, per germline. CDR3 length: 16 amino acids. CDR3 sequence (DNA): TGTGCCAGCAGTTACCGTTCGCGAGACAGCAATTCACCCCTCCACTTT. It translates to CASSYRSRDSNSPLHF.

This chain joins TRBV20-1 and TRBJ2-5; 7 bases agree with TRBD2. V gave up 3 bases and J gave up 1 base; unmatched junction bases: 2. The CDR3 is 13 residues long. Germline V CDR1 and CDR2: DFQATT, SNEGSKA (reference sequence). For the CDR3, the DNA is TGCAGTGCTAGTCCTAGCGGCCAAGAGACCCAGTACTTC. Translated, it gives CSASPSGQETQYF.

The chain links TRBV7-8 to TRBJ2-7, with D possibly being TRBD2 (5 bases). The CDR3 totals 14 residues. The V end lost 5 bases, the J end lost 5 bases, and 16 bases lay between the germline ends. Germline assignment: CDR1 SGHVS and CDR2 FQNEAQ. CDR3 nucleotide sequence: TGTGCCAGCAGCCCCATTAGGGTCGGGGACGAGCAGTACTTC. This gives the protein CASSPIRVGDEQYF.

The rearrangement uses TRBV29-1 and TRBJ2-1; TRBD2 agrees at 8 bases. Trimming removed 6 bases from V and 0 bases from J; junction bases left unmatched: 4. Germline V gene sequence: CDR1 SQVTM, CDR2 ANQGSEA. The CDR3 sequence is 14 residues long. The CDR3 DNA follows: TGCAGCGTAGATAGCGGGGACTCCTACAATGAGCAGTTCTTC. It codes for CSVDSGDSYNEQFF.

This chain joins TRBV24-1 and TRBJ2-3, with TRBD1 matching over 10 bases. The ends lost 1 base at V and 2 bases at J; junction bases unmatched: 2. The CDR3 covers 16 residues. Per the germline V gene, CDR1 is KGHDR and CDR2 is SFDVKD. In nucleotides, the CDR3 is TGTGCCACCAGTGATTTAAGACAGGGGGCCACAGATACGCAGTATTTT. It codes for CATSDLRQGATDTQYF.

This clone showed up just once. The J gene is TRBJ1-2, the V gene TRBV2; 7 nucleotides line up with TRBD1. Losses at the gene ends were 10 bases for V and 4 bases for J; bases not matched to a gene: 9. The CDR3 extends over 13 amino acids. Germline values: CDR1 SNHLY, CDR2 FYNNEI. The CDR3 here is CATSGTDGYGYTF. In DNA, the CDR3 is TGTGCCACCTCCGGGACAGATGGCTATGGCTACACCTTC.

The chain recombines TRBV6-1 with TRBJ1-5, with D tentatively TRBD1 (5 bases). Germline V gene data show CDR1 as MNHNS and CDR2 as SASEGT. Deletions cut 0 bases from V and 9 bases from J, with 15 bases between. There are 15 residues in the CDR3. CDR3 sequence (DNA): TGTGCCAGCAGTGAAGCCCCCCTTTACAGGCCGCCCCAGCATTTT. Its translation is CASSEAPLYRPPQHF.

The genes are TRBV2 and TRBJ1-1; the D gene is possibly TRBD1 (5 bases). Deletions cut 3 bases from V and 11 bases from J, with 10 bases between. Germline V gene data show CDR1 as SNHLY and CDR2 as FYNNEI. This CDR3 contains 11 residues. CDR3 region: CASSENGGAFF. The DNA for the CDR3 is TGTGCCAGCAGTGAGAACGGGGGGGCTTTCTTT.

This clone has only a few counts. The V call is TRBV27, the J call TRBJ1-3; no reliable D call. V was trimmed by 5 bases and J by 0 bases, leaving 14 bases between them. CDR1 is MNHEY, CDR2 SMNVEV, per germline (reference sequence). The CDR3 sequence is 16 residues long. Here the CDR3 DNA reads TGTGCCAGCAGTCTCACTCATTCAAGCTCTGGAAACACCATATATTTT. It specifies CASSLTHSSSGNTIYF.

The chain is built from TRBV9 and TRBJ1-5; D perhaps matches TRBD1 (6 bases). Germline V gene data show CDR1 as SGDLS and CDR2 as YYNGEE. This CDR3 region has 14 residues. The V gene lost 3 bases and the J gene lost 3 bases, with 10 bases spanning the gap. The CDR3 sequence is CASSAGQSNQPQHF. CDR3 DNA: TGTGCCAGCAGCGCAGGACAGTCCAATCAGCCCCAGCATTTT.

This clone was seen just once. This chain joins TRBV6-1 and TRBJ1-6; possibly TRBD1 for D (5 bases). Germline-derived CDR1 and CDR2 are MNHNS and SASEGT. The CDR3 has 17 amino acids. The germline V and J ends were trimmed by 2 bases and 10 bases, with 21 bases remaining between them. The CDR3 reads CASSERRGGGSDSPLHF. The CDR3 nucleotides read TGTGCCAGCAGTGAAAGGAGGGGCGGTGGGTCGGACTCACCCCTCCACTTT.

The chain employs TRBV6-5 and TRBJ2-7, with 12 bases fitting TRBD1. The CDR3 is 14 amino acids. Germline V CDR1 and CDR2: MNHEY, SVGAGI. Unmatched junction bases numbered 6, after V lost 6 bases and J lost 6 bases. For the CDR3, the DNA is TGTGCCAGCAGCACCCGGGACAGGGGGCTCGAGCAGTACTTC. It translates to CASSTRDRGLEQYF.

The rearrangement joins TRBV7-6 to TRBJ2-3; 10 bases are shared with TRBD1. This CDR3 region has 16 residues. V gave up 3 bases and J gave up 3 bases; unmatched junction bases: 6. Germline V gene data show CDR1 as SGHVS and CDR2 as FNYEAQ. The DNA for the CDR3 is TGTGCCAGCAGCTTGCCCGGGACAGGGGTGACAGATACGCAGTATTTT. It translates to CASSLPGTGVTDTQYF.

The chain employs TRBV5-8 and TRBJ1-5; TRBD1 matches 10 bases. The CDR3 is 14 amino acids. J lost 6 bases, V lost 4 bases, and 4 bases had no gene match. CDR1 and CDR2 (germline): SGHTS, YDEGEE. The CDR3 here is CASSPGQGIQPQHF. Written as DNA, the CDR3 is TGTGCCAGCAGCCCGGGACAGGGGATTCAGCCCCAGCATTTT.